The 26 T cell receptor beta chains reported below all come from one sample, sequenced in a study of shared clonotypes between healthy human individuals. TCRdb's table, derived via immunoSEQ multiplex PCR, lists solely in-frame clones and lacks some. The sample has approximately 2.5 million clones; approximately 90% are singletons. Sample: naive CD4+ T cells sorted from blood. Subset described: CD45RA+ positively selected. These receptors all stem from a man aged 18 to 29 in good health.

This chain joins TRBV10-1 and TRBJ2-7; D not resolved. There are 12 residues in the CDR3. V was shortened by 5 bases and J by 4 bases, with 9 bases between the two germline ends. Germline CDR1 and CDR2: WNHNN and SYGVQD (reference sequence). The chain's CDR3 is CASSTNGYEQYF. The CDR3 nucleotides are TGCGCCAGCAGTACCAACGGGTACGAGCAGTACTTC.

The chain recombines TRBV30 with TRBJ1-1; TRBD1 matches at 9 bases. Looked up from germline, CDR1 is GTSNPN and CDR2 is SVGIG (reference sequence). This CDR3 is built from 14 residues. The junction had 6 bases not matched to a gene; V was cut back by 5 bases and J by 2 bases. CDR3 nucleotides: TGTGCCTGGGGGACAGGGCGCTCTAACACTGAAGCTTTCTTT. The encoded protein is CAWGTGRSNTEAFF.

This chain links TRBV5-4 with TRBJ2-3, with 9 bases matching TRBD2. The CDR3 is 17 residues long. J gave up 1 base and V 4 bases, and 10 bases lay outside the gene matches. CDR1 is SGHNT, CDR2 YYREEE, per germline (reference sequence). The CDR3: CASSRVLAGAGTDTQYF. The CDR3 DNA follows: TGTGCCAGCAGCCGGGTATTAGCGGGAGCCGGCACAGATACGCAGTATTTT.

The CDR3 bases are TGTGCCAGCTCACCTGGACAGGGGGTCATAAACACTGAAGCTTTCTTT. It specifies CASSPGQGVINTEAFF. This chain links TRBV18 with TRBJ1-1, with 10 bases matching TRBD1. Germline lookup yields CDR1 KGHSH and CDR2 LQKENI. Trimming removed 3 bases from V and 2 bases from J; junction bases left unmatched: 6. The CDR3 runs 16 residues.

This chain links TRBV10-3 with TRBJ2-1; 13 bases fit TRBD2. The CDR3 is made up of 15 amino acids. The junction had 3 bases not matched to a gene; V was cut back by 4 bases and J by 6 bases. Germline CDR1 is ENHRY and CDR2 is SYGVKD. The CDR3 DNA reads as TGTGCCATCAGTGGGACTAGCGGGGGAACCAATGAGCAGTTCTTC. Encoded protein: CAISGTSGGTNEQFF.

The rearrangement links TRBV5-4 to TRBJ2-3, with D unclear. V gave up 4 bases and J gave up 4 bases, with 16 bases separating them. Germline V lookup: CDR1 SGHNT, CDR2 YYREEE (reference sequence). The CDR3 consists of 15 residues. The CDR3 region has the DNA TGTGCCAGCAGCCCTAGGGTAGAATCGGCAGATACGCAGTATTTT. Its protein is CASSPRVESADTQYF.

The rearrangement uses TRBV27 and TRBJ1-1; D gene uncertain. CDR3 size: 9 residues. The V end was cut by 7 bases, the J end by 7 bases, with 4 bases between. Germline assignment: CDR1 MNHEY and CDR2 SMNVEV (reference sequence). CDR3 in amino acids: CASTVEAFF. The CDR3 DNA is TGTGCCAGCACTGTTGAAGCTTTCTTT.

Note on this clone: The sample carries other DNA sequences with the same CDR3. The rearrangement links TRBV6-5 to TRBJ1-4; TRBD1 matches 7 bases. The CDR3 consists of 15 residues. The junction had 5 bases not matched to a gene; V was cut back by 0 bases and J by 7 bases. The V gene's germline CDR1 is MNHEY and CDR2 SVGAGI. CDR3: CASSYSTGSGEKLFF. The CDR3 nucleotides read TGTGCCAGCAGTTACTCGACAGGGTCAGGTGAAAAACTGTTTTTT.

The chain uses TRBV11-2 and TRBJ1-4; a possible D gene is TRBD1 (5 bases). V dropped 0 bases and J dropped 8 bases, with 16 bases sitting between them. The germline CDR1 and CDR2 sequences are SGHAT and FQNNGV. The CDR3 length is 16 residues. CDR3 sequence: CASSLDRGKLGEKLFF. The DNA of the CDR3 is TGTGCCAGCAGCTTAGATCGGGGCAAATTGGGGGAAAAACTGTTTTTT.

The J gene is TRBJ1-6, the V gene TRBV28; TRBD1 might be the D (5 bases). V was clipped by 5 bases and J by 7 bases, with 12 bases between them. Germline loops: CDR1 MDHEN, CDR2 SYDVKM. This CDR3 has 14 amino acids. CDR3 residues: CASSDGTWNSPLHF. The CDR3, as DNA: TGTGCCAGCAGTGACGGGACGTGGAATTCACCCCTCCACTTT.

The CDR3 bases are TGTGCCAGCAGCACCGACCGACTTAGCTACGAGCAGTACTTC. Translating it yields CASSTDRLSYEQYF. This chain links TRBV7-8 with TRBJ2-5; D is uncertain. The end of the DNA fits TRBJ2-7 better, so the J call may be wrong. CDR1 is SGHVS and CDR2 is FQNEAQ in the germline V gene. This CDR3 is 14 amino acids long.

The chain recombines TRBV28 with TRBJ1-1; D possibly corresponds to TRBD1 (5 bases). The germline V gene encodes CDR1 MDHEN and CDR2 SYDVKM. The CDR3 spans 13 residues. Between the trimmed V and J ends, which lost 3 bases and 4 bases, there was a span of 9 bases. CDR3: CASSFGATTEAFF. CDR3 nucleotide sequence: TGTGCCAGCAGTTTCGGGGCGACCACTGAAGCTTTCTTT. The full variable domain, rest sourced from reference TRBV28 and TRBJ1-1, is DVKVTQSSRYLVKRTGEKVFLECVQDMDHENMFWYRQDPGLGLRLIYFSYDVKMKEKGDIPEGYSVSREKKERFSLILESASTNQTSMYLCASSFGATTEAFFGQGTRLTVV.

The V call is TRBV29-1, the J call TRBJ2-7, with D tentatively TRBD1 or TRBD2 (5 bases each). Per germline, CDR1 SQVTM and CDR2 ANQGSEA. V lost 3 bases and J 0 bases, leaving 6 bases between the germline ends. CDR3 length: 12 amino acids. CDR3 coding DNA: TGCAGCGTTGAGGGGGTCTCCTACGAGCAGTACTTC. It codes for CSVEGVSYEQYF.

Concerning this clone itself: The sample has other DNA sequences that encode this CDR3 too. The chain has TRBV7-6 and TRBJ1-2; a weak D match, TRBD1 (5 bases). CDR1 is SGHVS, CDR2 FNYEAQ, per germline. This CDR3 region has 13 residues. Trimming pared 6 bases from V and 2 bases from J, leaving 10 bases between. Here the CDR3 DNA reads TGTGCCAGCAGTCCGGGGCAAAACTATGGCTACACCTTC. Protein sequence: CASSPGQNYGYTF.

This rearrangement joins TRBV11-2 to TRBJ1-4; D unclear. Germline assignment: CDR1 SGHAT and CDR2 FQNNGV. This CDR3 has 15 amino acids. Trimming removed 2 bases at V and 5 bases at J, with 12 bases between. The CDR3 region has the DNA TGTGCCAGCAGCTTAATGGCAGGACCAAATGAAAAACTGTTTTTT. Its translation: CASSLMAGPNEKLFF.

The chain has TRBV19 and TRBJ1-1; D is unresolved. The CDR3 runs 13 residues. V gave up 7 bases and J gave up 0 bases, with 9 bases separating them. Germline assignment: CDR1 LNHDA and CDR2 SQIVND (reference sequence). This CDR3 reads CASTVQLNTEAFF. The CDR3 DNA sequence: TGTGCCAGTACCGTTCAATTGAACACTGAAGCTTTCTTT.

This chain connects TRBV11-2 to TRBJ2-7, with 10 nucleotides matching TRBD1. CDR3 length equals 14 residues. Trimming took 5 bases from V and 5 from J; bases not matched to a gene: 6. Germline V gene lookup returns CDR1 SGHAT and CDR2 FQNNGV. The CDR3: CASSHPGQGNEQYF. In DNA form, the CDR3 reads TGTGCCAGCAGCCATCCGGGACAGGGGAACGAGCAGTACTTC.

This clone appeared a single time. The chain carries TRBV11-2 and TRBJ2-7, with TRBD2 as a possible D gene (5 bases). Germline CDR1 and CDR2: SGHAT and FQNNGV. V shed 0 bases and J shed 2 bases, with 8 bases lying between them. CDR3 length equals 14 residues. This CDR3 is CASSLDPGTYEQYF. CDR3 sequence (DNA): TGTGCCAGCAGCTTAGATCCGGGAACCTACGAGCAGTACTTC.

This clone was counted a single time. The chain has TRBV15 and TRBJ2-7; no clear D gene. The CDR3 length is 17 residues. Germline CDR1 LNHNV, CDR2 YYDKDF (reference sequence). V gave up 0 bases and J gave up 0 bases, with 15 bases separating them. Here the CDR3 DNA reads TGTGCCACCAGCAGAGATCGGGCCCCACCCAGCTCCTACGAGCAGTACTTC. It specifies CATSRDRAPPSSYEQYF.

The genes are TRBV18 and TRBJ1-1; D gene unclear. Trimming took 3 bases from V and 4 from J, leaving 12 bases between them. The CDR3 consists of 14 residues. CDR1 is KGHSH and CDR2 is LQKENI in the germline V gene. For the CDR3, the DNA is TGTGCCAGCTCACCGGTCCAAAAGGGCACTGAAGCTTTCTTT. Protein: CASSPVQKGTEAFF. The variable domain in full, completed from reference TRBV18 and TRBJ1-1, reads NAGVMQNPRHLVRRRGQEARLRCSPMKGHSHVYWYRQLPEEGLKFMVYLQKENIIDESGMPKERFSAEFPKEGPSILRIQQVVRGDSAAYFCASSPVQKGTEAFFGQGTRLTVV.

This clone was recorded a few times. The chain is built from TRBV5-1 and TRBJ1-6; weak D call: TRBD1 (5 bases). This CDR3 spans 18 amino acids. The V end lost 3 bases, the J end lost 0 bases, and 16 bases lay between the germline ends. The germline CDR1 and CDR2 sequences are SGHRS and YFSETQ. The CDR3 DNA reads TGCGCCAGCAGCTCCCAGGTGTCAGGGAGCTCCTATAATTCACCCCTCCACTTT. Translating it yields CASSSQVSGSSYNSPLHF.

The chain carries TRBV11-3 and TRBJ1-1, with D unclear. The CDR3 consists of 12 residues. V lost 3 bases, J lost 2 bases, and 4 bases lay in between. In germline, CDR1 is SGHNT, CDR2 YENEEA. DNA of the CDR3: TGTGCCAGCAGCTTCGGCAACACTGAAGCTTTCTTT. This codes for CASSFGNTEAFF. Filled out from reference TRBV11-3 and TRBJ1-1, the complete variable domain reads EAGVVQSPRYKIIEKKQPVAFWCNPISGHNTLYWYLQNLGQGPELLIRYENEEAVDDSQLPKDRFSAERLKGVDSTLKIQPAELGDSAVYLCASSFGNTEAFFGQGTRLTVV.

The chain employs TRBV27 and TRBJ1-3; D gene ambiguous. This CDR3 contains 13 residues. Deletions cut 4 bases from V and 4 bases from J, with 8 bases between. CDR1 and CDR2 from the germline V gene are MNHEY and SMNVEV (reference sequence). The CDR3 sequence: CASSSKQGNTIYF. The CDR3 DNA reads TGTGCCAGCAGTTCCAAACAGGGAAACACCATATATTTT.

V gene TRBV19 combines with J gene TRBJ2-4; 13 bases map to TRBD2. Losses at the gene ends were 8 bases for V and 8 bases for J; bases not matched to a gene: 9. The germline gives CDR1 LNHDA, CDR2 SQIVND (reference sequence). This CDR3 has 15 amino acids. The DNA of the CDR3 is TGTGCCAGTCGTACTAGCGGGAGGGCCGATGACATTCAGTACTTC. Protein: CASRTSGRADDIQYF. Filled out from reference TRBV19 and TRBJ2-4, the complete variable domain reads DGGITQSPKYLFRKEGQNVTLSCEQNLNHDAMYWYRQDPGQGLRLIYYSQIVNDFQKGDIAEGYSVSREKKESFPLTVTSAQKNPTAFYLCASRTSGRADDIQYFGAGTRLSVL.

The V call is TRBV5-6, the J call TRBJ1-2; 9 bases map to TRBD1. Germline V gives CDR1 SGHDT, CDR2 YYEEEE. There are 16 residues in the CDR3. J lost 1 base, V lost 3 bases, and 7 bases had no gene match. CDR3 nucleotides: TGTGCCAGCAGCTATGAACAGGGGGCGGTTAACTATGGCTACACCTTC. It encodes CASSYEQGAVNYGYTF.

V and J are TRBV7-9 and TRBJ1-5, with a tentative D call TRBD1 (6 bases). This CDR3 region has 14 residues. With 4 bases removed from V and 5 bases from J, the gap between germline ends came to 12 bases. Germline loops: CDR1 SEHNR, CDR2 FQNEAQ (reference sequence). CDR3 DNA sequence: TGTGCCAGCAGCTCACAGGGTATTGATCAGCCCCAGCATTTT. This sequence encodes CASSSQGIDQPQHF.